This T cell receptor beta chain came from a study of chemoradiotherapy in HPV16-positive cancers. The table came from immunoSEQ multiplex PCR; TCRdb's copy has only in-frame clones and leaves some out. The profile covers 7,000 to 8,500 clones, with roughly 90% appearing a single time and more than 3% taken by the ten largest. The germline V gene has CDR1 SGHKS and CDR2 YYEKEE (reference sequence). The length of the CDR3 is 14 residues. Between the trimmed V and J ends, which lost 3 bases and 0 bases, there was a span of 7 bases. V is TRBV5-5 and J is TRBJ2-1, with D unresolved. The clonotype originates from a human donor with HPV-associated anogenital cancer. The sequencing used tumor tissue, collected from a patient who underwent chemoradiotherapy. The CDR3 DNA reads as TGTGCCAGCAGCTCCCTGAGCTCCTACAATGAGCAGTTCTTC. Protein product: CASSSLSSYNEQFF.